This TCR beta chain was retrieved from a study of blood T cell repertoires in COVID-19. There are 18 residues in the CDR3. V trimming: 4 bases; J trimming: 5 bases; junction bases outside the gene matches: 15. Germline assignment: CDR1 MRHNA and CDR2 SNTAGT. Profiling relied on immunoSEQ multiplex PCR, and the TCRdb table lists in-frame clones only, not all of them. The sample includes under 300,000 clones, roughly 90% of them seen just once. Source material: peripheral blood. The sequence came from a woman in her twenties or thirties with acute or convalescent COVID-19. This chain connects TRBV6-4 to TRBJ2-1; 9 bases are a match to TRBD2. CDR3 loop: CASSASQGLAALHNEQFF. As DNA, the CDR3 is TGTGCCAGCAGTGCTTCGCAGGGACTAGCTGCTTTGCACAATGAGCAGTTCTTC.